The next 28 T cell receptor beta chains were all read from a single sample in a study of identical twins. TCRdb used MiXCR to reprocess the 5' RACE reads, holding one entry per CDR3 protein. The top ten clones hold less than 4% of a sample with 230,000 or so distinct CDR3 sequences, approximately 8.3% of them seen once. These same records also appear under a second study, on yellow fever vaccine responses in identical twins.

The specimen sequenced was CD8+ T cells sorted from blood. These receptors all stem from a woman aged 18-30 years in good health.

This clonotype turned up a few times. The chain employs TRBV20-1 and TRBJ2-1, with 10 bases fitting TRBD1. CDR1 is DFQATT and CDR2 is SNEGSKA in the germline V gene (reference sequence). CDR3 length equals 15 residues. With 6 bases clipped from V and 7 bases from J, the junction kept 12 bases outside the gene matches. CDR3 sequence (DNA): TGCAGTGCCAAAACCGGGACAGGGGCTATTAATGAGCAGTTCTTC. The encoded protein is CSAKTGTGAINEQFF.

This clonotype was found a few times. This chain connects TRBV20-1 to TRBJ2-7, with D tentatively TRBD1 (6 bases). Trimming shortened V by 4 bases and J by 1 base, and 8 bases separated the two germline ends. The CDR3 totals 12 residues. The germline V gene encodes CDR1 DFQATT and CDR2 SNEGSKA (reference sequence). The CDR3 region is CSANRDSYEQYF. The DNA of the CDR3 is TGCAGTGCTAACAGGGATTCCTACGAGCAGTACTTC.

At least ten counts were recorded for this clonotype. The V and J genes are TRBV10-3 and TRBJ2-7; D remains unclear. CDR1 ENHRY and CDR2 SYGVKD come from the germline V gene. Trimming took off 4 bases at V and 4 bases at J, with 20 bases between the two ends. The CDR3 has 16 residues. CDR3 residues: CAISVVLPHQLYEQYF. The CDR3 nucleotides are TGTGCCATCAGTGTAGTATTGCCCCATCAGCTTTACGAGCAGTACTTC.

This clonotype was observed a few times. The gene calls are TRBV12-3 or TRBV12-4 and TRBJ1-1; possible D gene TRBD1, 6 bases. The CDR3 loop spans 12 amino acids. V lost 8 bases and J lost 8, with 15 bases in between. In nucleotides, the CDR3 is TGTGCCAGCGGCGGGGGGGCACGGGAAGCTTTCTTT. As protein: CASGGGAREAFF.

This clonotype came up a few times. V usage is TRBV3-1 and J usage is TRBJ2-1; 11 bases fit TRBD2. The germline CDR1 and CDR2 sequences are LGHDT and YNNKEL (reference sequence). With 0 bases clipped from V and 4 bases from J, the junction kept 5 bases outside the gene matches. CDR3 length: 17 amino acids. CDR3 loop: CASSQDGLAGSYNEQFF. The CDR3 DNA is TGTGCCAGCAGCCAAGATGGACTAGCGGGTTCATACAATGAGCAGTTCTTC.

The DNA for the CDR3 is TGTGCCAGCAGCAGAAACGACGGCTACACCTTC. This encodes CASSRNDGYTF. The V gene is TRBV7-9, the J gene TRBJ1-2; no clear D gene. V lost 5 bases and J 8 bases, leaving 9 bases between the germline ends. CDR1 SEHNR and CDR2 FQNEAQ come from the germline V gene (reference sequence). The length of the CDR3 is 11 residues.

The sample holds many counts of this clonotype. The rearrangement uses TRBV11-2 and TRBJ2-3, with 14 positions matching TRBD2. Germline V CDR1 and CDR2: SGHAT, FQNNGV. CDR3 size: 20 residues. Unmatched junction bases numbered 12, after V lost 3 bases and J lost 1 base. The CDR3 protein is CASSLMFRTSGGRGTDTQYF. CDR3 coding DNA: TGTGCCAGCAGCTTGATGTTCCGGACTAGCGGGGGGCGAGGCACAGATACGCAGTATTTT.

The CDR3 DNA reads TGCAGTGCTCCTTTACTAGCGGGCTACGAGCAGTACTTC. It translates to CSAPLLAGYEQYF. The rearrangement joins TRBV20-1 to TRBJ2-7; 9 bases map to TRBD2. The V gene end was trimmed by 5 bases and the J gene end by 3 bases; junction bases not matched to a gene: 5. The length of the CDR3 is 13 residues. CDR1 is DFQATT, CDR2 SNEGSKA, per germline (reference sequence).

The rearrangement uses TRBV12-3 or TRBV12-4 and TRBJ2-5, with 10 bases aligning to TRBD2. CDR3 length: 15 residues. Germline trimming cut 8 bases from V and 5 bases from J; bases unmatched to any gene: 11. CDR3 coding DNA: TGTGCCAGCGGGGTGGGACTAGCGACTATGGAGACCCAGTACTTC. Protein sequence: CASGVGLATMETQYF.

This clonotype appeared many times. V gene TRBV12-3 or TRBV12-4 combines with J gene TRBJ2-1; unclear D gene. This CDR3 contains 10 residues. Trimming stripped 4 bases from V and 8 bases from J, with 3 bases between. The CDR3 sequence is CASSSYEQFF. CDR3 bases: TGTGCCAGCAGTTCTTATGAGCAGTTCTTC.

This clonotype was counted between two and nine times. This rearrangement joins TRBV4-1 to TRBJ2-2; D remains unclear. CDR3 size: 12 residues. Germline CDR1 and CDR2: MGHRA and YSYEKL. The V gene lost 0 bases and the J gene lost 9 bases, with 5 bases spanning the gap. DNA for the CDR3: TGCGCCAGCAGCCAAGATAGGTGGGAGCTGTTTTTT. It encodes CASSQDRWELFF.

In this sample, this clonotype turned up a few times. This chain uses TRBV28 with TRBJ2-1, with 9 positions matching TRBD2. The V and J ends lost 6 bases and 7 bases, in that order; junction bases with no gene match: 7. CDR1 and CDR2 from the germline V gene are MDHEN and SYDVKM. The CDR3 has 14 amino acids. CDR3 coding DNA: TGTGCCAGCAGCCCCCGACTAGCGGTTAATGAGCAGTTCTTC. This codes for CASSPRLAVNEQFF. Full variable domain (missing parts from reference TRBV28 and TRBJ2-1): DVKVTQSSRYLVKRTGEKVFLECVQDMDHENMFWYRQDPGLGLRLIYFSYDVKMKEKGDIPEGYSVSREKKERFSLILESASTNQTSMYLCASSPRLAVNEQFFGPGTRLTVL.

V gene TRBV7-6 combines with J gene TRBJ1-2; D is undetermined. Germline V CDR1 and CDR2: SGHVS, FNYEAQ. CDR3 length: 15 residues. V was trimmed by 1 base and J by 4 bases, leaving 13 bases between them. The CDR3 DNA follows: TGTGCCAGCAGCTTAGAAGTCGGCGGAACCTATGGCTACACCTTC. This translates into CASSLEVGGTYGYTF.

This clonotype was seen repeatedly, ten times or more. The J gene is TRBJ2-1, the V gene TRBV7-9, with 10 bases that match TRBD2. This CDR3 comprises 13 residues. After removal of 4 bases from V and 8 bases from J, the junction contained 2 bases not matched to a gene. Germline V gene data show CDR1 as SEHNR and CDR2 as FQNEAQ (reference sequence). DNA of the CDR3: TGTGCCAGCAGCTCAGGACTAGCGGATGAGCAGTTCTTC. Encoded protein: CASSSGLADEQFF.

The CDR3 spells CASNLARAGETQYF. As DNA, the CDR3 is TGTGCCAGCAATCTAGCGAGAGCGGGGGAGACCCAGTACTTC. This sequence joins TRBV6-2 or TRBV6-3 and TRBJ2-5; 7 bases agree with TRBD2. The CDR3 runs to 14 residues. J was trimmed by 5 bases and V by 7 bases; bases with no gene match: 10. Germline loops: CDR1 MNHEY, CDR2 SVGEGT.

The chain uses TRBV5-6 and TRBJ2-3; D may be TRBD2 (6 bases). V was cut by 1 base and J by 5 bases, with 11 bases left in between. Germline lookup yields CDR1 SGHDT and CDR2 YYEEEE. There are 14 residues in the CDR3. In DNA form, the CDR3 reads TGTGCCAGCAGCTTGTTGGCTAGCGTAGATACGCAGTATTTT. Amino acids: CASSLLASVDTQYF. Supplemented by reference TRBV5-6 and TRBJ2-3, the full variable domain reads DAGVTQSPTHLIKTRGQQVTLRCSPKSGHDTVSWYQQALGQGPQFIFQYYEEEERQRGNFPDRFSGHQFPNYSSELNVNALLLGDSALYLCASSLLASVDTQYFGPGTRLTVL.

This sequence joins TRBV4-1 and TRBJ2-7; D is ambiguous. V shed 1 base and J shed 0 bases, with 7 bases lying between them. CDR3 size: 14 residues. The germline V gene encodes CDR1 MGHRA and CDR2 YSYEKL. The CDR3 region has the DNA TGCGCCAGCAGCCAAGTAAGCAACTCCTACGAGCAGTACTTC. Its translation is CASSQVSNSYEQYF.

V and J are TRBV3-1 and TRBJ2-3; 10 bases are a match to TRBD2. This CDR3 comprises 17 residues. The germline gives CDR1 LGHDT, CDR2 YNNKEL (reference sequence). With 4 bases clipped from V and 6 bases from J, the junction kept 13 bases outside the gene matches. The CDR3 loop is CASSPQELAGVLDTQYF. The CDR3 DNA reads as TGTGCCAGCAGCCCCCAAGAGCTAGCGGGAGTTCTGGATACGCAGTATTTT.

This clonotype was picked up a small number of times. V usage is TRBV5-1 and J usage is TRBJ2-7; tentative D call: TRBD1 (5 bases). The CDR3 extends over 15 amino acids. CDR1 is SGHRS and CDR2 is YFSETQ in the germline V gene. V dropped 4 bases and J dropped 6 bases, with 20 bases sitting between them. For the CDR3, the DNA is TGCGCCAGCAGCCCTTACACAGGCTCTGGACCCGAGCAGTACTTC. Its protein is CASSPYTGSGPEQYF.

This clonotype was recorded at least ten times. J is TRBJ2-7 and V is TRBV14; D may match TRBD1 or TRBD2 (5 bases each). The CDR3 extends over 15 amino acids. CDR1 is SGHDN, CDR2 FVKESK, per germline. Trimming took 0 bases from V and 3 from J, leaving 12 bases between them. Here the CDR3 DNA reads TGTGCCAGCAGCCAAGAGGGGGATAAACTCTACGAGCAGTACTTC. As protein: CASSQEGDKLYEQYF.

The chain couples TRBV9 to TRBJ2-1, with a weak D call TRBD2 (6 bases). The CDR3 loop spans 15 amino acids. Trimming took off 0 bases at V and 5 bases at J, with 12 bases between the two ends. CDR1 and CDR2 from the germline V gene are SGDLS and YYNGEE. The DNA of the CDR3 is TGTGCCAGCAGCGTAGGGGGGGACCTAAACAATGAGCAGTTCTTC. As protein: CASSVGGDLNNEQFF.

In this sample, this clonotype turned up many times. This chain joins TRBV3-1 and TRBJ2-1, with 9 nucleotides matching TRBD1. Germline trimming cut 3 bases from V and 4 bases from J; bases unmatched to any gene: 7. The germline gives CDR1 LGHDT, CDR2 YNNKEL (reference sequence). This CDR3 spans 16 amino acids. Written as DNA, the CDR3 is TGTGCCAGCAGCCATGTACAGGGGGCACATTACAATGAGCAGTTCTTC. Translation gives CASSHVQGAHYNEQFF.

This chain links TRBV29-1 with TRBJ2-2; D unresolved. The V and J ends lost 8 bases and 6 bases respectively, with 13 bases between them. This CDR3 is built from 12 residues. Germline CDR1 SQVTM, CDR2 ANQGSEA. In nucleotides, the CDR3 is TGCAGCACCGAATCCAGTCCCGGGGAGCTGTTTTTT. Translated: CSTESSPGELFF.

This clonotype has only a few counts. The chain joins TRBV4-3 to TRBJ2-7, with a tentative D call TRBD2 (6 bases). The CDR3 consists of 15 residues. Germline values: CDR1 LGHNA, CDR2 YSLEER. V lost 1 base to trimming and J lost 2 bases, with 12 bases between them. CDR3 in DNA: TGCGCCAGCAGCCAAGCGATTGGAGGGGCCTACGAGCAGTACTTC. Amino acids: CASSQAIGGAYEQYF.

This clonotype was seen more than once but under ten times. The chain joins TRBV20-1 to TRBJ2-1, with 7 nucleotides matching TRBD2. The CDR3 sequence is 15 residues long. The germline V gene encodes CDR1 DFQATT and CDR2 SNEGSKA (reference sequence). The V segment lost 0 bases and the J segment 6 bases; nucleotides outside the gene matches: 8. In nucleotides, the CDR3 is TGCAGTGCTAGAGATAGTGGCGGGAGTTTCAATGAGCAGTTCTTC. This encodes CSARDSGGSFNEQFF.

There are a few counts of this clonotype. V usage is TRBV29-1 and J usage is TRBJ1-3, with a tentative D call TRBD1 (5 bases). The CDR3 is 15 residues long. The germline CDR1 and CDR2 sequences are SQVTM and ANQGSEA. V shed 6 bases and J shed 7 bases, with 22 bases lying between them. CDR3 nucleotides: TGCAGCGTCGAACACGAATTTGGGGGGGAGAACACCATATATTTT. It is translated as CSVEHEFGGENTIYF.

This clonotype was detected a few times. The V and J genes are TRBV20-1 and TRBJ2-2; D is unclear. Germline V gives CDR1 DFQATT, CDR2 SNEGSKA (reference sequence). V shed 1 base and J shed 0 bases, with 3 bases lying between them. CDR3 length: 13 residues. The CDR3 reads CSARVPNTGELFF. CDR3 nucleotides: TGCAGTGCTAGAGTTCCGAACACCGGGGAGCTGTTTTTT.

This clonotype appeared a few times. The rearrangement uses TRBV11-2 and TRBJ2-3; D is ambiguous. Trimming shortened V by 5 bases and J by 2 bases, and 20 bases separated the two germline ends. The germline V gene encodes CDR1 SGHAT and CDR2 FQNNGV. The CDR3 runs 17 residues. CDR3 residues: CASSPYPDSDLTDTQYF. Written as DNA, the CDR3 is TGTGCCAGCAGCCCGTACCCCGATAGTGACCTCACAGATACGCAGTATTTT.